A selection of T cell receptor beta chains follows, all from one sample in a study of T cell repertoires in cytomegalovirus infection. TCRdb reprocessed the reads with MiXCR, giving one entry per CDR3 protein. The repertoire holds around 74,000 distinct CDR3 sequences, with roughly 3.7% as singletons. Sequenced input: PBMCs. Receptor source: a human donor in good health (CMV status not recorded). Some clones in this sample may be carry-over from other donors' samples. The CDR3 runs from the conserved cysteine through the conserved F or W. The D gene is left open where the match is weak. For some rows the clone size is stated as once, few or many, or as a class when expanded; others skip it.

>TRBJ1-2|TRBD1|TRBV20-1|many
TGCAGTGCGAGACTAACTCTTTGGGACAGGTTTAACTATGGCTACACCTTC
CSARLTLWDRFNYGYTF
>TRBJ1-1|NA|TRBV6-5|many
TGTGCCAGCAGTCCCTTAGGGACTGAAGCTTTCTTT
CASSPLGTEAFF
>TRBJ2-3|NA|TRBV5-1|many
TGCGCCAGCAGCTTGTCGGGTTGGGGAGATACGCAGTATTTT
CASSLSGWGDTQYF
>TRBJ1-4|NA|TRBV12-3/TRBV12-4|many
TGTGCCAGCAGTTCCCCCCGGGCAGGTGCAAAACTGTTTTTT
CASSSPRAGAKLFF
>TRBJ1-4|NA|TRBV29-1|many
TGCAGCGTTGGGACGGTTGAATATGAAAAACTGTTTTTT
CSVGTVEYEKLFF
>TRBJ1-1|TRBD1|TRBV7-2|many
TGTGCCAGCAGCTCTATGCAGGGACAGGGGATCACTGAAGCTTTCTTT
CASSSMQGQGITEAFF
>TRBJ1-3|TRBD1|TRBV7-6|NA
TGTGCCAGCAGCCGGGACAGTCCTTACACCAGCTCTGGAAACACCATATATTTT
CASSRDSPYTSSGNTIYF
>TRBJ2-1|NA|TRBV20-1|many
TGCAGTGCTAGGTCCCCCTCCGATAATCTGTTCTTC
CSARSPSDNLFF
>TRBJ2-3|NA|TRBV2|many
TGTGCCAGCAGCGATAGAGATACGCAGTATTTT
CASSDRDTQYF
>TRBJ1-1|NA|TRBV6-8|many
TGTGCCAGCAGTTACTCGAATCTGGGGGACACTGAAGCTTTCTTT
CASSYSNLGDTEAFF
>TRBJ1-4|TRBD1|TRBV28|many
TGTGCCTCGGGACAGATTAATGAAAAACTGTTTTTT
CASGQINEKLFF
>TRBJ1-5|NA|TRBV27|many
TGTGCCTCAGGAGAAATTAGCAATCAGCCCCAGCATTTT
CASGEISNQPQHF
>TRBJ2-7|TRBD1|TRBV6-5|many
TGTGCCACCGGGACAGGGCCTTCCTACGAGCAGTACTTC
CATGTGPSYEQYF
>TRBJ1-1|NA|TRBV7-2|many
TGTGCCAGCAGCTTAGGAAGTGTGGGCCCCGGGGGAGCTTTCTTT
CASSLGSVGPGGAFF
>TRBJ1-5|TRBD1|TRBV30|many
TGTGCCTGGAGTAAGCAGGGGGATCAGCCCCAGCATTTT
CAWSKQGDQPQHF
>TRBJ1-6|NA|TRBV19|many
TGTGCCAGTAGTATTCGACAGAGTGGTTCACCCCTCCACTTT
CASSIRQSGSPLHF
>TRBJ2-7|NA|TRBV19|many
TGTGCCAGTAGTATAACGGGCTCCTACGAGCAGTACTTC
CASSITGSYEQYF
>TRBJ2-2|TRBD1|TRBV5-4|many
TGTGCCAGCAGCCCGGAAACAGGGGCTCGAACCGGGGAGCTGTTTTTT
CASSPETGARTGELFF
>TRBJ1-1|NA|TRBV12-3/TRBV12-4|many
TGTGCCAGCAGTTTAGCGGGGCAGTTGAACACTGAAGCTTTCTTT
CASSLAGQLNTEAFF
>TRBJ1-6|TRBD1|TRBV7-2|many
TGTGCCAGCAGCTTAGGGACAGGGGGACGGGTTCCCCTCCACTTT
CASSLGTGGRVPLHF
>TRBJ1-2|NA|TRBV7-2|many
TGTGCCAGCAGCTTAATCCAGGGTTATACTTCAGAAATCTATGGCTACACCTTC
CASSLIQGYTSEIYGYTF
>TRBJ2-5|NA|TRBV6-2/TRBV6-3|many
TGTGCCAGCAGTTACTTTAAGAAAGAGACCCAGTACTTC
CASSYFKKETQYF
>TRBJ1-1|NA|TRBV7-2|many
TGTGCCAGCAGCTTAGAGTGGGGGCTGAACACTGAAGCTTTCTTT
CASSLEWGLNTEAFF
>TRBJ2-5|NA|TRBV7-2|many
TGTGCCAGCAGCTTATTCAGGCGGGAGACCCAGTACTTC
CASSLFRRETQYF
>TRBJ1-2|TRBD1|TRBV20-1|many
TGCAGTGCTGAACTGACAGGGGGCCAGATTGAAGGCTACACCTTC
CSAELTGGQIEGYTF
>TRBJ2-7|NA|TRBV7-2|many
TGTGCCAGCAGCTTAGCGACTATCTACGAGCAGTACTTC
CASSLATIYEQYF
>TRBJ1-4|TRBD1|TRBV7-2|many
TGTGCCAGCAGGGACAGGGGAGCGGGTGAAAAACTGTTTTTT
CASRDRGAGEKLFF
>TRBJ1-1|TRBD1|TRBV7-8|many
TGTGCCAGCAGCCCGGGACAGGGCACTGAAGCTTTCTTT
CASSPGQGTEAFF
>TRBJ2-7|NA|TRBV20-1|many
TGCAGTGCTAGAGGGGAGCTCGTATACGAGCAGTACTTC
CSARGELVYEQYF
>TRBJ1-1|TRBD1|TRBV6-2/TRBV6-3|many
TGTGCCAGCAGTTACGGCTGGGACAGGGTGATCGCTGAAGCTTTCTTT
CASSYGWDRVIAEAFF
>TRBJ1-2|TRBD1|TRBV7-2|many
TGTGCCAGCAGAACCAGACAGGGGGCGAACTATGGCTACACCTTC
CASRTRQGANYGYTF
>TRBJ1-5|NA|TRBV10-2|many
TGCGCCAGCAGTGAGGGGCGGGGGCGCAATCAGCCCCAGCATTTT
CASSEGRGRNQPQHF
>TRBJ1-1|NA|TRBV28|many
TGTGCCATCAGAGTTGGGCAAAGGAACACTGAAGCTTTCTTT
CAIRVGQRNTEAFF
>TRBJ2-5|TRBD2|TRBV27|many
TGTGCCAGCAGACTAGCGGGGGCCGGAGAGACCCAGTACTTC
CASRLAGAGETQYF
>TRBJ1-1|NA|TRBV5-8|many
TGTGCCAGCACCATAAAGACAGGGAACACTGAAGCTTTCTTT
CASTIKTGNTEAFF
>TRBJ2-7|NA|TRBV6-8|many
TGTGCCAGCAGCCGGGGGAGCTCCTACGAGCAGTACTTC
CASSRGSSYEQYF
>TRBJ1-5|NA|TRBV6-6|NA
TGTGCCAGCAGTAGGCAGGGCTATCTTAGCAATCGGCCCCAGCATTTT
CASSRQGYLSNRPQHF
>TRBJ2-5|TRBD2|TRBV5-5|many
TGTGTCAGCACCCTCGGACTAGCGGGGGGGCAAGAGACCCAGTACTTC
CVSTLGLAGGQETQYF
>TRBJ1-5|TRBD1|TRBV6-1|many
TGTGCCAGCAGTAACGGACAGGGAGTGGGTAGGCCCCAGCATTTT
CASSNGQGVGRPQHF
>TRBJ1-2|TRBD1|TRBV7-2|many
TGTGCCAGCAGCATCGGACAGGGAGGGTATGGCTACACCTTC
CASSIGQGGYGYTF
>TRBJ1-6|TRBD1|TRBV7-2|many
TGTGCCAGCAGCTTACAGGGACAGGGCGTTTCACCCCTCCACTTT
CASSLQGQGVSPLHF
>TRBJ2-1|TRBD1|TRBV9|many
TGTGCCAGCAGTCGCTCCGGGACAGGTCTAACAAGTGAGCAGTTCTTC
CASSRSGTGLTSEQFF